This entry lists 11 T cell receptor beta chains sequenced from one sample in a study of cytomegalovirus exposure and HLA in healthy donors. It was with 60 Vbeta and 13 Jbeta primers that the PCR ran. TCRdb keeps only in-frame clones here, not all; method: immunoSEQ multiplex PCR. The sample lists around 85,000 clones, around 82% occurring once. The sequencing sample was made of PBMCs. The source is a male donor in good health and CMV-seronegative.

The CDR3 reads CASSQAPPGAGSPLHF. CDR3 DNA sequence: TGCGCCAGCAGCCAAGCCCCCCCAGGGGCTGGCTCACCCCTCCACTTT. V gene TRBV4-3 combines with J gene TRBJ1-6; TRBD1 is a possible D gene (6 bases). Looked up from germline, CDR1 is LGHNA and CDR2 is YSLEER. The CDR3 consists of 16 residues. The ends were cut back, 1 base at V and 10 bases at J, with 17 bases in the middle.

The genes are TRBV4-3 and TRBJ1-4; 9 nucleotides line up with TRBD1. This CDR3 comprises 16 residues. J gave up 6 bases and V 2 bases, and 7 bases lay outside the gene matches. CDR1 is LGHNA and CDR2 is YSLEER in the germline V gene. Here the CDR3 reads CASSQSADRGYEKLFF. The CDR3 coding sequence is TGCGCCAGCAGCCAAAGTGCGGACAGGGGTTATGAAAAACTGTTTTTT.

The genes are TRBV6-4 and TRBJ2-5, with 11 bases identical to TRBD1. Germline trimming cut 0 bases from V and 10 bases from J; bases unmatched to any gene: 16. From germline, CDR1 is MRHNA and CDR2 SNTAGT. The CDR3 is 18 amino acids. The CDR3 DNA is TGTGCCAGCAGTGACTCCCGGGGGGACAGGGGGGCGAGAGTTGACCAGTACTTC. Its translation is CASSDSRGDRGARVDQYF.

This chain connects TRBV2 to TRBJ1-1; 9 positions agree with TRBD1. After removal of 6 bases from V and 6 bases from J, the junction contained 14 bases not matched to a gene. The germline CDR1 and CDR2 sequences are SNHLY and FYNNEI. This CDR3 has 16 amino acids. The CDR3 here is CASSPQTGGIGAEAFF. Here the CDR3 DNA reads TGTGCCAGCAGCCCGCAGACAGGGGGTATTGGCGCTGAAGCTTTCTTT.

The chain has TRBV18 and TRBJ1-1; the match to TRBD1 covers 11 bases. Germline CDR1 and CDR2: KGHSH and LQKENI. The CDR3 consists of 15 residues. Trimming at V came to 3 bases and at J to 5 bases, leaving 5 bases not matched to a gene. CDR3 loop: CASSPDRGLGTEAFF. The CDR3 DNA reads as TGTGCCAGCTCACCGGACAGGGGGCTGGGTACTGAAGCTTTCTTT.

The chain is built from TRBV5-6 and TRBJ1-5, with 7 bases lining up with TRBD1. The V gene end was trimmed by 2 bases and the J gene end by 3 bases; junction bases not matched to a gene: 5. The CDR3 spans 15 residues. The germline V gene has CDR1 SGHDT and CDR2 YYEEEE. CDR3: CASSFRQGNNQPQHF. The DNA for the CDR3 is TGTGCCAGCAGCTTTCGACAGGGAAACAATCAGCCCCAGCATTTT.

V gene TRBV6-5 combines with J gene TRBJ2-5, with 7 bases aligning to TRBD2. The CDR3 is made up of 15 amino acids. Per the germline V gene, CDR1 is MNHEY and CDR2 is SVGAGI. J was trimmed by 5 bases and V by 5 bases; bases with no gene match: 11. The CDR3 DNA reads TGTGCCAGCAGTAGAAGCGGGGTAATAGTGGAGACCCAGTACTTC. It codes for CASSRSGVIVETQYF.

Remarks on this clone: Other DNA sequences within the sample encode an identical CDR3. CDR3 loop: CASSEQGLNEKLFF. The CDR3 nucleotides read TGTGCCAGCAGCGAGCAGGGGCTTAATGAAAAACTGTTTTTT. The V call is TRBV28, the J call TRBJ1-4, with a tentative D call TRBD1 (6 bases). Between the trimmed V and J ends, which lost 6 bases and 4 bases, there was a span of 12 bases. The CDR3 totals 14 residues. The germline CDR1 and CDR2 sequences are MDHEN and SYDVKM.

In its sample, this clone was seen a few times. The genes are TRBV7-8 and TRBJ2-7; 9 positions match TRBD1. The V gene's germline CDR1 is SGHVS and CDR2 FQNEAQ. J gave up 4 bases and V 6 bases, and 7 bases lay outside the gene matches. This CDR3 comprises 14 residues. The CDR3 spells CASSRRQGGYEQYF. In nucleotides, the CDR3 is TGTGCCAGCAGTCGAAGACAGGGGGGGTACGAGCAGTACTTC. Looking up the rest from reference TRBV7-8 and TRBJ2-7 gives the full variable domain: GAGVSQSPRYKVAKRGQDVALRCDPISGHVSLFWYQQALGQGPEFLTYFQNEAQLDKSGLPSDRFFAERPEGSVSTLKIQRTQQEDSAVYLCASSRRQGGYEQYFGPGTRLTVT.

The chain employs TRBV5-1 and TRBJ2-7, with 16 bases lining up with TRBD2. Germline V gives CDR1 SGHRS, CDR2 YFSETQ. V dropped 4 bases and J dropped 5; count of bases not matched to a gene: 9. The CDR3 extends over 17 amino acids. The CDR3, as DNA: TGCGCCAGCAGCCTTTCTAGAGGGACTAGCGGGGGGGACGAGCAGTACTTC. Protein product: CASSLSRGTSGGDEQYF.

The chain carries TRBV9 and TRBJ1-4; D gene unclear. V was pared by 2 bases and J by 0 bases, with 11 bases between. The length of the CDR3 is 16 residues. Looked up from germline, CDR1 is SGDLS and CDR2 is YYNGEE. CDR3 amino acids: CASSVSFGATNEKLFF. CDR3 nucleotide sequence: TGTGCCAGCAGCGTGTCCTTCGGTGCAACTAATGAAAAACTGTTTTTT. Full variable domain (missing parts from reference TRBV9 and TRBJ1-4): DSGVTQTPKHLITATGQRVTLRCSPRSGDLSVYWYQQSLDQGLQFLIQYYNGEERAKGNILERFSAQQFPDLHSELNLSSLELGDSALYFCASSVSFGATNEKLFFGSGTQLSVL.